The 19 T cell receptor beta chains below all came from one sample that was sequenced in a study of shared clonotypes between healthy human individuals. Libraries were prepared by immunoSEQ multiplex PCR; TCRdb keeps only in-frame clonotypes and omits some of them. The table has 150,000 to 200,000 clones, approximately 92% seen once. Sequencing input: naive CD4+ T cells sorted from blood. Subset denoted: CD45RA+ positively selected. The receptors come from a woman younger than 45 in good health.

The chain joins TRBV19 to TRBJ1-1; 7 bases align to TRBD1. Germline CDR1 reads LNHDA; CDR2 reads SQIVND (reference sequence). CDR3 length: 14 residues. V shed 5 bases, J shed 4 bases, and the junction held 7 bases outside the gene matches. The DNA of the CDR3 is TGTGCCAGTAGTCTCCGGACAGGAAGCACTGAAGCTTTCTTT. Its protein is CASSLRTGSTEAFF.

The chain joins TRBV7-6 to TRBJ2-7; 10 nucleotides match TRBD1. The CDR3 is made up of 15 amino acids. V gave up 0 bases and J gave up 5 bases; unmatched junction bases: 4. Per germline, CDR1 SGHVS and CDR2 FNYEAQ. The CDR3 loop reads CASSLAGQGPHEQYF. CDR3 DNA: TGTGCCAGCAGCTTAGCGGGACAGGGGCCTCACGAGCAGTACTTC.

This chain's CDR3 is CASSRGTGYYEQYF. Here the CDR3 DNA reads TGTGCCAGCAGCAGAGGGACAGGGTACTACGAGCAGTACTTC. J is TRBJ2-5 and V is TRBV7-9, with 9 bases fitting TRBD1. The assigned J gene may be wrong: the sequence end matches TRBJ2-7 better. CDR1 is SEHNR, CDR2 FQNEAQ, per germline (reference sequence). The CDR3 is made up of 14 amino acids.

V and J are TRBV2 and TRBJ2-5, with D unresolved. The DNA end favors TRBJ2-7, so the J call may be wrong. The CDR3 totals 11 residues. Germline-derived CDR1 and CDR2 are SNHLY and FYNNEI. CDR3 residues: CASSLSYEQYF. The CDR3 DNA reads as TGTGCCAGCAGTCTCTCCTACGAGCAGTACTTC.

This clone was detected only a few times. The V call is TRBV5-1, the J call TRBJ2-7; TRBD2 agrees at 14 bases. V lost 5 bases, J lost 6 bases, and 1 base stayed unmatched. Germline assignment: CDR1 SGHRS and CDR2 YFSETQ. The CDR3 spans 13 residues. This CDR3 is CASSGLAGGEQYF. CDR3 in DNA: TGCGCCAGCAGTGGACTAGCGGGAGGCGAGCAGTACTTC. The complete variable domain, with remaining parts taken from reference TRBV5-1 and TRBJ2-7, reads KAGVTQTPRYLIKTRGQQVTLSCSPISGHRSVSWYQQTPGQGLQFLFEYFSETQRNKGNFPGRFSGRQFSNSRSEMNVSTLELGDSALYLCASSGLAGGEQYFGPGTRLTVT.

CDR3 in amino acids: CASSQASVGTGELFF. The CDR3 DNA sequence: TGTGCCAGCAGCCAGGCTAGCGTGGGCACCGGGGAGCTGTTTTTT. The chain carries TRBV14 and TRBJ2-2, with D tentatively TRBD2 (6 bases). Per germline, CDR1 SGHDN and CDR2 FVKESK. V was cut by 3 bases and J by 4 bases, with 12 bases left in between. This CDR3 has 15 amino acids. The full variable domain, with the rest looked up from reference TRBV14 and TRBJ2-2, is EAGVTQFPSHSVIEKGQTVTLRCDPISGHDNLYWYRRVMGKEIKFLLHFVKESKQDESGMPNNRFLAERTGGTYSTLKVQPAELEDSGVYFCASSQASVGTGELFFGEGSRLTVL.

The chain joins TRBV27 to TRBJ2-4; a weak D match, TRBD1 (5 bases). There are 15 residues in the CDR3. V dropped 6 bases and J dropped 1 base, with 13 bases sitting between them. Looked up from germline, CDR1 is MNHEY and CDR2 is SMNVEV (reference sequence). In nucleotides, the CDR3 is TGTGCCAGCAGCTCAGGGTACGCGGCCAAAAACATTCAGTACTTC. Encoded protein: CASSSGYAAKNIQYF.

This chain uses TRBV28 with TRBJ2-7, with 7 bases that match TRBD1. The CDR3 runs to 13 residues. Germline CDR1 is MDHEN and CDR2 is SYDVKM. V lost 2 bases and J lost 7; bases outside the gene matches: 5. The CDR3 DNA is TGTGCCAGCAGTTTAACAGGGGCAGCTGAGCAGTACTTC. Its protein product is CASSLTGAAEQYF.

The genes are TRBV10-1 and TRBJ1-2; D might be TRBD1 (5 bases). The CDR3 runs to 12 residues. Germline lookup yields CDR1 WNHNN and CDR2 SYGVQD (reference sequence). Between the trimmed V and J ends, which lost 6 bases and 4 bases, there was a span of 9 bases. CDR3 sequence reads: CASRGTLYGYTF. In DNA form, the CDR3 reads TGCGCCAGCAGGGGGACCCTCTATGGCTACACCTTC.

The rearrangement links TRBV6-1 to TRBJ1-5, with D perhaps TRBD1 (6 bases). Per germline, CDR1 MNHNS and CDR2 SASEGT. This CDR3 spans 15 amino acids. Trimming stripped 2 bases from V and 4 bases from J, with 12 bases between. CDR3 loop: CASSESPGENQPQHF. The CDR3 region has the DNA TGTGCCAGCAGTGAAAGCCCAGGGGAAAATCAGCCCCAGCATTTT.

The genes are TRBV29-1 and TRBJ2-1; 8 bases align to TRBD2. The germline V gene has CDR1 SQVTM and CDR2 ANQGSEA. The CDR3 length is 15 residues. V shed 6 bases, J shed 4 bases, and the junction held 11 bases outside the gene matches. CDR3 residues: CSVDKGGTRYNEQFF. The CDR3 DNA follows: TGCAGCGTGGACAAGGGGGGGACTAGATACAATGAGCAGTTCTTC.

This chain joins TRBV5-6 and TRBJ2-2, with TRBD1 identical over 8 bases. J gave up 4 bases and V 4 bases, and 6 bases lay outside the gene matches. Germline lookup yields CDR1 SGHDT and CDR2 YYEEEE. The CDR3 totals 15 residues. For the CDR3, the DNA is TGTGCCAGCAGCCCACAGGGGGTGCGCACCGGGGAGCTGTTTTTT. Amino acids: CASSPQGVRTGELFF.

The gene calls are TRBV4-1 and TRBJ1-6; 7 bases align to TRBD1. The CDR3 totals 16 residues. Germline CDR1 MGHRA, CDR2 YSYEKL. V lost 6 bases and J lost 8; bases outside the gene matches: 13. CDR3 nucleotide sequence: TGCGCCAGCAGACCAAGAATTGCAGGGGGAGATTCACCCCTCCACTTT. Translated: CASRPRIAGGDSPLHF.

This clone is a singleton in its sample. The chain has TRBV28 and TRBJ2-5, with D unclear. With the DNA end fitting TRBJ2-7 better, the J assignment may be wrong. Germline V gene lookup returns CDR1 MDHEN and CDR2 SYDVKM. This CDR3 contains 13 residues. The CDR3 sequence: CASSYGTGYEQYF. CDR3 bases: TGTGCCAGCAGTTATGGAACCGGCTACGAGCAGTACTTC.

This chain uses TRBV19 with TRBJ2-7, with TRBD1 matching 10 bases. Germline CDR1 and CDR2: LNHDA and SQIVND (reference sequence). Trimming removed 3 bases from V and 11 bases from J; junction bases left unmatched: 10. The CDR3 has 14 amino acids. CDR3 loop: CASSIDGQGGTEYF. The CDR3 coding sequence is TGTGCCAGTAGTATCGACGGACAGGGGGGCACAGAGTACTTC.

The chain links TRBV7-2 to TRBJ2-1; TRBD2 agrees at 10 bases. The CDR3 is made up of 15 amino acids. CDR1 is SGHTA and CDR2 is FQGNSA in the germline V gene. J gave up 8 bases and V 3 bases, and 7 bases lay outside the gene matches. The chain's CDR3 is CASSFLAGDFDEQFF. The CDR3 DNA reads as TGTGCCAGCAGCTTTCTAGCGGGAGATTTCGATGAGCAGTTCTTC.

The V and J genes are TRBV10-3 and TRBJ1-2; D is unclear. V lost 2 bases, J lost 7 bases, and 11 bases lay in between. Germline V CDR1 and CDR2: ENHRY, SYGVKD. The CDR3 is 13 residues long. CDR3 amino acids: CAISEALVFGYTF. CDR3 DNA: TGTGCCATCAGTGAGGCCCTTGTCTTTGGCTACACCTTC.

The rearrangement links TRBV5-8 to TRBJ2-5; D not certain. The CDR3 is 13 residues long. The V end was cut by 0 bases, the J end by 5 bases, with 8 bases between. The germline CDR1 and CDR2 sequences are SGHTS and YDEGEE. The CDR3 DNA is TGTGCCAGCAGCTTGGACCGGCAGGAGACCCAGTACTTC. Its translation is CASSLDRQETQYF.

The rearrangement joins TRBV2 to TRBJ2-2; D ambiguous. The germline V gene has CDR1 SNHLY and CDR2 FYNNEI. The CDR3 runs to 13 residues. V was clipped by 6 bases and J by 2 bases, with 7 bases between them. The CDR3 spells CASSQENTGELFF. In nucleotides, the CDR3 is TGTGCCAGCAGCCAGGAAAACACCGGGGAGCTGTTTTTT.